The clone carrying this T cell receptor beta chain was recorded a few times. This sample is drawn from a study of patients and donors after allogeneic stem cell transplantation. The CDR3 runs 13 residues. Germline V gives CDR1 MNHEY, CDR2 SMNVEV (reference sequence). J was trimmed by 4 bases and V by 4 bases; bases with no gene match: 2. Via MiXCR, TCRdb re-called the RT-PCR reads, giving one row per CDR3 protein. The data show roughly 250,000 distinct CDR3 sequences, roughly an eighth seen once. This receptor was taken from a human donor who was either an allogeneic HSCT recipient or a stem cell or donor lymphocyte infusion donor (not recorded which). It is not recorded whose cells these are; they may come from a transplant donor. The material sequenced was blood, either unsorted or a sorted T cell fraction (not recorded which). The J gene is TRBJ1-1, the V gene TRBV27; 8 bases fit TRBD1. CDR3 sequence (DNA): TGTGCCAGCAGTTCAGGGGGCCTCACTGAAGCTTTCTTT. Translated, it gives CASSSGGLTEAFF.